The TCR beta chain under discussion was sequenced for a study of lymphopenia after photon versus proton radiotherapy. General study findings and limits: Photon-treated patients lost naive T cells and TCR diversity; proton-treated stayed stable.

A remark on this clone: The antigen is unknown.

Clones were sequenced by immunoSEQ multiplex PCR, and TCRdb holds only the in-frame ones, with some missing. This sample has roughly 61,000 clones, with about 90% found just once. CDR1 is SEHNR, CDR2 FQNEAQ, per germline (reference sequence). This CDR3 region has 19 residues. V shed 6 bases and J shed 2 bases, with 23 bases lying between them. This TCR derives from a man older than 75 with esophageal cancer. V gene TRBV7-9 combines with J gene TRBJ2-6; D perhaps matches TRBD1 (6 bases). The sequencing used peripheral blood, collected from a patient treated with proton-based radiotherapy. CDR3 in amino acids: CASSSMTRQENTGANVLTF. In nucleotides, the CDR3 is TGTGCCAGCAGTTCAATGACGAGACAGGAAAATACTGGGGCCAACGTCCTGACTTTC.